Reported below is one T cell receptor (beta chain). Its specificity is unknown. The CDR3 totals 15 residues. Germline values: CDR1 SGHVS, CDR2 FQNEAQ. V shed 7 bases and J shed 1 base, with 14 bases lying between them. This sample is part of a study of cytomegalovirus exposure and HLA in healthy donors. Study in general: In a previous analysis, around 110 million unique TCR beta sequences were found from about 190 million T cells.

Study-wide results and limits: It was reported in a later analysis that an Asian-associated ancestry cluster showed fewer N-insertions than the roughly 670-donor mean.

PCR involved 60 Vbeta and 13 Jbeta primers. Clones were sequenced by immunoSEQ multiplex PCR, and TCRdb holds only the in-frame ones, with some missing. The data contain some 70,000 clones, roughly four fifths of them singletons. The sequenced material came from PBMCs. The rearrangement links TRBV7-8 to TRBJ2-1, with D perhaps matching TRBD2 (6 bases). This TCR derives from a man aged 50-60 years in good health and CMV-seronegative. The CDR3: CASTPSSESYNEQFF. The CDR3 region has the DNA TGTGCCAGCACCCCTTCTAGCGAATCCTACAATGAGCAGTTCTTC. Using reference TRBV7-8 and TRBJ2-1 for the parts outside the CDR3, the full variable domain is GAGVSQSPRYKVAKRGQDVALRCDPISGHVSLFWYQQALGQGPEFLTYFQNEAQLDKSGLPSDRFFAERPEGSVSTLKIQRTQQEDSAVYLCASTPSSESYNEQFFGPGTRLTVL.